Described below is a single T cell receptor (beta chain) sequence and its context. Its antigen remains unknown. Germline CDR1 is SGHTA and CDR2 is FQGNSA. This CDR3 contains 15 residues. Losses at the gene ends were 6 bases for V and 9 bases for J; bases not matched to a gene: 11. These data are taken from a study of OX40 agonist ivuxolimab in advanced cancers. Study background: All patients had ivuxolimab intravenously every 2 weeks at 0.01 to 10 mg/kg. Findings of the study overall: Among expanded peripheral T cells, antigen specificity went undetermined. Within 6 weeks, CD4+ and CD8+ blood T cells expanded clonally at 0.1 to 3.0 mg/kg. Partial responders at 0.1-3.0 mg/kg showed near-lowest clonal expansion.

Libraries were prepared by immunoSEQ multiplex PCR; TCRdb keeps only in-frame clonotypes and omits some of them. Seen here are some 70,000 clones, 91% observed once, and the top ten hold 2% to 2.5%. The starting material was CD4+ or CD8+ T cells sorted from blood, obtained in a trial of the OX40 agonist ivuxolimab. The clonotype originates from an adult with an advanced solid tumor such as melanoma, head and neck, liver or kidney cancer. The V and J genes are TRBV7-2 and TRBJ2-1; 10 bases match TRBD2. This CDR3 is CASSPTSGQGGEQFF. CDR3 sequence (DNA): TGTGCCAGCAGTCCGACTAGCGGGCAAGGGGGTGAGCAGTTCTTC.